The T cell receptor beta chain described here comes from a study of cytotoxic CD8 clonotypes in ibrutinib-treated CLL. Study background: A mean of about 250,000 productive templates and just under 95,000 productive rearrangements was obtained per sample. Study results and limitations: Clonality was elevated at ibrutinib response and had returned toward baseline at progression. Sustained-remission and progressing patients had unequal sampling times.

The table came from immunoSEQ multiplex PCR; TCRdb's copy has only in-frame clones and leaves some out. The data contain about 140,000 clones, about 91% of them seen just once; the ten biggest clones take up 11%. Trimming took 3 bases from V and 3 from J, leaving 9 bases between them. Germline CDR1 SEHNR, CDR2 FQNEAQ (reference sequence). The CDR3 length is 13 residues. Concerning this clone: The antigen is not known.

This sequence joins TRBV7-9 and TRBJ2-7, with D unresolved. This clonotype originated in a human donor with chronic lymphocytic leukemia. This specimen consisted of PBMCs, obtained after 12 months of ibrutinib treatment. The CDR3 is CASSLQNFYEQYF. The CDR3 nucleotides read TGTGCCAGCAGCTTGCAAAACTTCTACGAGCAGTACTTC. The full variable domain, completed using reference TRBV7-9 and TRBJ2-7, is DTGVSQNPRHKITKRGQNVTFRCDPISEHNRLYWYRQTLGQGPEFLTYFQNEAQLEKSRLLSDRFSAERPKGSFSTLEIQRTEQGDSAMYLCASSLQNFYEQYFGPGTRLTVT.